Below are 9 T cell receptor beta chains sequenced from a single sample in a study of brain T cells in children with intractable seizures. Method: immunoSEQ multiplex PCR; TCRdb's copy keeps in-frame clones and lacks some. The profile covers 50,000 to 80,000 clones, with 90% to 97% appearing a single time and roughly 0.38% taken by the ten largest. The source was peripheral blood, collected at surgery. The receptor set was obtained from a boy in the first two years of life with focal cortical dysplasia and intractable seizures.

This chain joins TRBV10-2 and TRBJ2-5; D could derive from TRBD1 or TRBD2 (5 bases each). With 11 bases removed from V and 5 bases from J, the gap between germline ends came to 21 bases. CDR1 WSHSY and CDR2 SAAADI come from the germline V gene. The CDR3 totals 14 residues. The DNA of the CDR3 is TGCGCCGGGAGCCGGGACCCAAGTCCGGAGACCCAGTACTTC. As protein: CAGSRDPSPETQYF.

The chain employs TRBV27 and TRBJ2-1, with a weak D call TRBD2 (5 bases). CDR1 is MNHEY, CDR2 SMNVEV, per germline (reference sequence). CDR3 size: 17 residues. Deletions cut 1 base from V and 6 bases from J, with 19 bases between. The CDR3 DNA follows: TGTGCCAGCAGTTTATGGGTGGGAGCTACTAAGGGCAATGAGCAGTTCTTC. Translated, it gives CASSLWVGATKGNEQFF.

This sequence joins TRBV11-2 and TRBJ2-7; D possibly corresponds to TRBD2 (6 bases). This CDR3 has 12 residues. Per germline, CDR1 SGHAT and CDR2 FQNNGV. Trimming shortened V by 6 bases and J by 6 bases, and 12 bases separated the two germline ends. The CDR3 here is CASSRLVGEQYF. The CDR3 coding sequence is TGTGCCAGCAGTAGACTAGTGGGCGAGCAGTACTTC.

This chain uses TRBV6-1 with TRBJ1-2; TRBD1 might be the D (5 bases). V was trimmed by 2 bases and J by 8 bases, leaving 15 bases between them. The CDR3 covers 14 residues. Germline-derived CDR1 and CDR2 are MNHNS and SASEGT. CDR3 amino acids: CASSESRRVRGYTF. DNA of the CDR3: TGTGCCAGCAGTGAAAGTCGCAGGGTAAGGGGCTACACCTTC.

The CDR3 is CASSPGTGRNEQYF. CDR3 DNA sequence: TGTGCCAGCTCACCCGGGACAGGGCGCAACGAGCAGTACTTC. The chain couples TRBV18 to TRBJ2-7; TRBD1 matches 9 bases. After removal of 3 bases from V and 5 bases from J, the junction contained 5 bases not matched to a gene. The CDR3 runs to 14 residues. Germline assignment: CDR1 KGHSH and CDR2 LQKENI.

As to this clone: The junction shows a germline mismatch at one end, possibly a read error. The chain recombines TRBV7-3 with TRBJ2-2, with D unresolved. Germline CDR1 is SGHTA and CDR2 is FQGTGA. This CDR3 comprises 16 residues. The CDR3 DNA reads as TGTGCCAGCAGCCCCGGCGGACCCCGGAACCCCGGGGAGCTGTTTTTT. Encoded protein: CASSPGGPRNPGELFF.

The rearrangement links TRBV27 to TRBJ1-4, with 8 bases aligning to TRBD1. V lost 10 bases to trimming and J lost 2 bases; unmatched junction nucleotides: 6. CDR1 is MNHEY, CDR2 SMNVEV, per germline (reference sequence). The CDR3 is made up of 14 amino acids. CDR3: CATKQGATNEKLFF. The CDR3, as DNA: TGTGCCACCAAGCAGGGGGCCACTAATGAAAAACTGTTTTTT.

V and J are TRBV5-5 and TRBJ2-7; D uncertain. The CDR3 runs to 14 residues. Trimming took 0 bases from V and 1 from J, leaving 8 bases between them. CDR1 and CDR2 (germline): SGHKS, YYEKEE (reference sequence). The CDR3, as DNA: TGTGCCAGCAGCTTGGTCGTCGGGTCCTACGAGCAGTACTTC. Protein sequence: CASSLVVGSYEQYF.

This clone came up once. The genes are TRBV11-2 and TRBJ2-7; maybe TRBD2 (5 bases). Trimming shortened V by 5 bases and J by 7 bases, and 27 bases separated the two germline ends. Germline loops: CDR1 SGHAT, CDR2 FQNNGV. The CDR3 contains 17 residues. DNA of the CDR3: TGTGCCAGCAGCCCATCAGGTTTCCAGGTGTCCGGGAAGGAGCAGTACTTC. It yields the protein CASSPSGFQVSGKEQYF.